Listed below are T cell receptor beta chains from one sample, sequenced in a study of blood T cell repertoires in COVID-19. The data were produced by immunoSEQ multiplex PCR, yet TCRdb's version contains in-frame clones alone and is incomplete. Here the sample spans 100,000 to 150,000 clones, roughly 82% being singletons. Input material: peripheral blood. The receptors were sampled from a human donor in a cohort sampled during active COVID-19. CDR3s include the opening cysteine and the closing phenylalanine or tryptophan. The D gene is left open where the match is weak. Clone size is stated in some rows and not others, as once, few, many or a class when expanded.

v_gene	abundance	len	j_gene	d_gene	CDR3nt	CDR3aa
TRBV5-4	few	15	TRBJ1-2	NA	TGTGCCAGCAGCTTGGACGTGAGGGGGGGGCATGGCTACACCTTC	CASSLDVRGGHGYTF
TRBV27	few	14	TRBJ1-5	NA	TGTGCCAGCAAATTAACATTTAGCAATCAGCCCCAGCATTTT	CASKLTFSNQPQHF
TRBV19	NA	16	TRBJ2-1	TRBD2	TGTGCCAGTAGTGTAACTAGCGGGGGGGCGGTCAATGAGCAGTTCTTC	CASSVTSGGAVNEQFF
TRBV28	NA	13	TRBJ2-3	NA	TGTGCCAGCAGTAGGAGTAGCACAGATACGCAGTATTTT	CASSRSSTDTQYF
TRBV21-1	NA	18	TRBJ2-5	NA	TGTGCCAGCAGCAATGAGGTGGTAGCGGGGGGCCTTCGCGAGACCCAGTACTTC	CASSNEVVAGGLRETQYF
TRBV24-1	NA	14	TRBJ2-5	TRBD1	TGTGCCACCAGTGATCCGACAGGGAAAGAGACCCAGTACTTC	CATSDPTGKETQYF
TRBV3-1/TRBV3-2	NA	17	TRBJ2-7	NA	TGTGCCAGCAGCCAAGCTACAAACCCACAGGGCCCCCACGAGCAGTACTTC	CASSQATNPQGPHEQYF
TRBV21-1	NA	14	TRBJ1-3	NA	TGTGCCAGCTGGATTACAGACTCTGGAAACACCATATATTTT	CASWITDSGNTIYF
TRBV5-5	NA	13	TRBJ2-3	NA	TGTGCCAGCAGCGCTTTTGGGGAGGATACGCAGTATTTT	CASSAFGEDTQYF
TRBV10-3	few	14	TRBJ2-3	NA	TGTGCCATTAGTACAGGCCAGGGTGCAGATACGCAGTATTTT	CAISTGQGADTQYF
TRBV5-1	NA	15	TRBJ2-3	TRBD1	TGCGCCAGCAGCCAGGGACAGGGGGCAACAGATACGCAGTATTTT	CASSQGQGATDTQYF
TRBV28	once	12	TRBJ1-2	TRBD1	TGTGCCAGCAGTGGGACAGCGATAGGCTACACCTTC	CASSGTAIGYTF
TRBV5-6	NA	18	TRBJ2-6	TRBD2	TGTGCCAGCAGCTTGGTCGGGGGGTTTAGCTCTGGGGCCAACGTCCTGACTTTC	CASSLVGGFSSGANVLTF
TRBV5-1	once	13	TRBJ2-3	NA	TGCGCCAGCAGTCGGGGGATCACAGATACGCAGTATTTT	CASSRGITDTQYF
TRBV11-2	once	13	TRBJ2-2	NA	TGTGCCAGCAGCTTCATCGGAGGCGGGGAGCTGTTTTTT	CASSFIGGGELFF
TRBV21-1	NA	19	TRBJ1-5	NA	TGTGCCAGCAGCAAAGGAAAGGTATACAGGGGAAACAGCAATCAGCCCCAGCATTTT	CASSKGKVYRGNSNQPQHF
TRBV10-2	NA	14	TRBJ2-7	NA	TGCGCCAGCAGTGTATTAGGGGGAACGGGCGAGCAGTACTTC	CASSVLGGTGEQYF
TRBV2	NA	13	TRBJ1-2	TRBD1	TGTGCCAGCAGCGATACAGGGGTACGGGGCTACACCTTC	CASSDTGVRGYTF
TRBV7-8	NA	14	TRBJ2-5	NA	TGTGCCAGCAAGTGGGGGACAACTCAAGAGACCCAGTACTTC	CASKWGTTQETQYF
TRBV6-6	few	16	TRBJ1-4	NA	TGTGCCAGCAGTTATTCCTTGGGAGCAACTAATGAAAAACTGTTTTTT	CASSYSLGATNEKLFF
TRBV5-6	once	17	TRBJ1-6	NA	TGTGCCAGCAGCTTTCGAGTCACAGGCTCCTATAATTCACCCCTCCACTTT	CASSFRVTGSYNSPLHF
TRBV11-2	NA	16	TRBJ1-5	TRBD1	TGTGCCAGCAGCTTAGAACCGGGACAGGGCAATCAGCCCCAGCATTTT	CASSLEPGQGNQPQHF
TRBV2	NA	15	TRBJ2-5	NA	TGTGCCAGCAGTGAAAGGGAGGCGGATGGGGAGACCCAGTACTTC	CASSEREADGETQYF
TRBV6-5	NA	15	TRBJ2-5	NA	TGTGCCAGCAGTATAGGGACAAACCCCCAAGAGACCCAGTACTTC	CASSIGTNPQETQYF
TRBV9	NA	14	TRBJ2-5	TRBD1	TGTGCCAGCAGCGGACAGGGGGGTCAAGAGACCCAGTACTTC	CASSGQGGQETQYF
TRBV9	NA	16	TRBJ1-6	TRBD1	TGTGCCAGCAGCGTACAGACAGGGGCGGGTAATTCACCCCTCCACTTT	CASSVQTGAGNSPLHF
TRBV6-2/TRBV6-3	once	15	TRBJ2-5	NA	TGTGCCAGCAGTTACTCCGCCCAGGGTCCGAAGACCCAGTACTTC	CASSYSAQGPKTQYF
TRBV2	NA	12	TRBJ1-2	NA	TGTGCCAGCAGTGGACAGAACTATGGCTACACCTTC	CASSGQNYGYTF
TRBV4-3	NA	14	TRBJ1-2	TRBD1	TGCGCCAGCAGCCAAGACCAACAGGGGACGGGCTACACCTTC	CASSQDQQGTGYTF
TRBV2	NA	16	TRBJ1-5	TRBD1	TGTGCCAGCAGTACCCACGACAGGGGGAACAATCAGCCCCAGCATTTT	CASSTHDRGNNQPQHF
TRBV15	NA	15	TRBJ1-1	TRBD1	TGTGCCACCAGCAGTCAGGAGGGGGCAAACACTGAAGCTTTCTTT	CATSSQEGANTEAFF
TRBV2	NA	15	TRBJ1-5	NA	TGTGCCAGCAGGGGACAAGTTTATAGCAATCAGCCCCAGCATTTT	CASRGQVYSNQPQHF
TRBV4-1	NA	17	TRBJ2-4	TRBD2	TGCGCCAGCAGCCAAGAGGACGGGGGGGCTGCCAAAAACATTCAGTACTTC	CASSQEDGGAAKNIQYF